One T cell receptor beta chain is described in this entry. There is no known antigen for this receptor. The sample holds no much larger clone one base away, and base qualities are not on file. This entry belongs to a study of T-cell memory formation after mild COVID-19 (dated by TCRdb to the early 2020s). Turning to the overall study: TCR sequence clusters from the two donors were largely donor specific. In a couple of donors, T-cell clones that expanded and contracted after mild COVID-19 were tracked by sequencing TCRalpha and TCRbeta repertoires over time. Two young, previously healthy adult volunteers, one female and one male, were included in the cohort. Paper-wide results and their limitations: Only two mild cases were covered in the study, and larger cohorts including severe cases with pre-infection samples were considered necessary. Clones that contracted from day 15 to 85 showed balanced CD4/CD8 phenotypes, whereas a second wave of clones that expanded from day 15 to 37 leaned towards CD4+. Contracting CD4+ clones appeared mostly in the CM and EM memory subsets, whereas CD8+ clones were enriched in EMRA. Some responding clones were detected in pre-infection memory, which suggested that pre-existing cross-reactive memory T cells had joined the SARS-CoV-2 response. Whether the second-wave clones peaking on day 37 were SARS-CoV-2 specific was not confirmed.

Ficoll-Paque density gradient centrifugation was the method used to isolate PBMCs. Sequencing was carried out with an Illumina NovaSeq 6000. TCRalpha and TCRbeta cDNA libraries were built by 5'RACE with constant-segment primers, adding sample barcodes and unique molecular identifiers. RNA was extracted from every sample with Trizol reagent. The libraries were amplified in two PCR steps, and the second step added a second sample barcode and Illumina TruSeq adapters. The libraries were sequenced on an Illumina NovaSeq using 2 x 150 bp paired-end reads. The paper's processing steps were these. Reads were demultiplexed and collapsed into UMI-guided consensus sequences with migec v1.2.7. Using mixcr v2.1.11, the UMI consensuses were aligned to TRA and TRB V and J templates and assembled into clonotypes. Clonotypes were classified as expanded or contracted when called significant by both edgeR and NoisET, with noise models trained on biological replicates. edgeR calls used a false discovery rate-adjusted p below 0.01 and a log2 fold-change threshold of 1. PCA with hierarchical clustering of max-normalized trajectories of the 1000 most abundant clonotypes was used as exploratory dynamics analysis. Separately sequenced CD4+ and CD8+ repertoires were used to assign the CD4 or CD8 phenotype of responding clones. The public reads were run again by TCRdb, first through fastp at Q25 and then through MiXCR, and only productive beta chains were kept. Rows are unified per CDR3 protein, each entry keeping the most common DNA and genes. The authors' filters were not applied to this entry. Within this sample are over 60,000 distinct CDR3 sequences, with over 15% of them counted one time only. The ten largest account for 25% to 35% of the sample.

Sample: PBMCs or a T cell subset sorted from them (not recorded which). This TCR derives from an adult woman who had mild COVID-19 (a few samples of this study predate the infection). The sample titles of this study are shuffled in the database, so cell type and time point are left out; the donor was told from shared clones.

At the DNA level, the sequence is TGTGCCGCACAACAGGGGACCCTCACCGGGGAGCTGTTTTTT. Its protein is CAAQQGTLTGELFF. In this chain, TRBV28 is recombined with TRBJ2-2, with 7 bases in between that match TRBD1. V ends up 11 bases short and J 4 bases short, with an unmatched junction base count of 10. The CDR3 starts with the cysteine, ends with the phenylalanine, and has 14 residues. Here the CDR3 DNA is all that survives: 42 bases in frame from base 1. The germline V gene yields MDHEN for CDR1 and SYDVKM for CDR2.